The present T cell receptor beta chain was sequenced within a study of cytomegalovirus exposure and HLA in healthy donors. Looking at the study overall: The same platform was used for the 120 validation repertoires and the roughly 670 first-cohort repertoires, a later analysis reported. Study-level points and caveats: Overall, around 150 TCR beta chains were annotated as cytomegalovirus-associated. Specific recognition of CMV antigens was confirmed in vitro for a few chains (all CMV-associated).

The assay was immunoSEQ multiplex PCR, and TCRdb's table has in-frame clones only and misses some. The sample carries around 61,000 clones, approximately 94% recorded once. The donors were in the roughly 110-subject validation cohort; that cohort was separate from the roughly 730-subject first cohort. On this clone itself: The antigen remains unidentified.

Germline CDR1 and CDR2: SNHLY and FYNNEI. This CDR3 spans 13 amino acids. V lost 6 bases to trimming and J lost 3 bases, with 8 bases between them. The genes are TRBV2 and TRBJ2-2; D not resolved. The sequence was collected from a man aged 18 to 35 in good health and CMV-seronegative. The sample comprised PBMCs. CDR3 nucleotide sequence: TGTGCCAGCAGAGTTCAGGACACCGGGGAGCTGTTTTTT. It yields the protein CASRVQDTGELFF.